The source of this T cell receptor (beta chain) is a study of radiation and T cells in renal cell carcinoma. The study's findings and limits: From baseline, blood top tumor clonotypes peaked at 2 weeks post-radiation.

The data were produced by immunoSEQ multiplex PCR, yet TCRdb's version contains in-frame clones alone and is incomplete. The sample yields more than 120,000 clones, around nine tenths seen once. Sample time point: blood 4 weeks post-SBRT, at nephrectomy. The treatment here: 15 Gy SBRT to primary tumor, nephrectomy 4 weeks later. As to this clone: The antigen remains unidentified.

Trimming shortened V by 0 bases and J by 3 bases, and 3 bases separated the two germline ends. In germline, CDR1 is ENHRY, CDR2 SYGVKD. The CDR3 runs to 13 residues. The sample consisted of blood, taken from a patient whose treatment included radiotherapy and nephrectomy. The chain combines TRBV10-3 with TRBJ1-3; no firm D call. The clonotype was recovered from a woman aged 45-60 years with renal cell carcinoma. CDR3 bases: TGTGCCATCAGTGAGTCTGGTGGAAACACCATATATTTT. Amino acids: CAISESGGNTIYF.